This T cell receptor beta chain was documented in a study of blood T cell repertoires in COVID-19. Study background: In each case, the material was cDNA or gDNA derived from T cells, B-cell-depleted T cells, or PBMCs.

Germline values: CDR1 SGHDN, CDR2 FVKESK. The CDR3 loop spans 15 amino acids. V lost 3 bases, J lost 5 bases, and 16 bases lay in between. Sequencing was performed with immunoSEQ multiplex PCR; in TCRdb, only in-frame clones are kept and a portion is missing. Found here are over 400,000 clones, 88% of them singletons; the top ten hold 6.5% to 8.5%. Donors of Cohort 3 who recovered were those that had two negative PCRs, clearance, or symptom resolution. This clonotype originated in a woman aged 60-75 years who had recovered from COVID-19. The material sequenced was PBMCs or T cells enriched from blood (not recorded which). The gene calls are TRBV14 and TRBJ2-5, with D perhaps matching TRBD1 (6 bases). CDR3 bases: TGTGCCAGCAGCCAGAGGGGCAGGGGACGGGAGACCCAGTACTTC. Translation: CASSQRGRGRETQYF.